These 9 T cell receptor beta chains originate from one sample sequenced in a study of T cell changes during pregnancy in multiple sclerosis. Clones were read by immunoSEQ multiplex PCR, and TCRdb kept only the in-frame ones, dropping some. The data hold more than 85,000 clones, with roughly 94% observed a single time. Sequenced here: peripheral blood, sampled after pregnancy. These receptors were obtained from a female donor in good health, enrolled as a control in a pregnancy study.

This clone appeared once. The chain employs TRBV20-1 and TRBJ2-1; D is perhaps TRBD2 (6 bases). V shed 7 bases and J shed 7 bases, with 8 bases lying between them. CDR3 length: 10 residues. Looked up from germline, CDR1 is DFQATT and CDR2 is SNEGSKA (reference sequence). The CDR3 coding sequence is TGCAGTGGGAGGGGAAATGAGCAGTTCTTC. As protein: CSGRGNEQFF.

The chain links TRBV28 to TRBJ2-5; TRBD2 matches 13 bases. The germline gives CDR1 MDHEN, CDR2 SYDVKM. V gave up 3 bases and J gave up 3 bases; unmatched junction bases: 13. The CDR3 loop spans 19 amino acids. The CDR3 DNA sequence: TGTGCCAGCAGTTTGGGGGGACTAGCGGGACGTCCGGGGAAAGAGACCCAGTACTTC. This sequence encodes CASSLGGLAGRPGKETQYF.

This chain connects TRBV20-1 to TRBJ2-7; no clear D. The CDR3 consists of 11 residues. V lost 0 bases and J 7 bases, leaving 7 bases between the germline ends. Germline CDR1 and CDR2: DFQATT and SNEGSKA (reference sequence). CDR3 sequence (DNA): TGCAGTGCTAGAGATCGAGAGGAGCAGTACTTC. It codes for CSARDREEQYF.

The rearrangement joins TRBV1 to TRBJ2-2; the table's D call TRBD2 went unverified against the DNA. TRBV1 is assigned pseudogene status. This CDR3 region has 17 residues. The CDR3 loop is CTSSQDLQSGNTGELFF. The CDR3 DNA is TGCACCAGCAGCCAAGATCTCCAGAGCGGAAACACCGGGGAGCTGTTTTTT.

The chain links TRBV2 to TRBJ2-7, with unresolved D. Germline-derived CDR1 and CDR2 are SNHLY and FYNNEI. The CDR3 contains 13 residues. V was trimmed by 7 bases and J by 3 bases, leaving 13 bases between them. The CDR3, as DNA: TGTGCCAGCAAGATGTGGCCCGACTACGAGCAGTACTTC. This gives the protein CASKMWPDYEQYF.

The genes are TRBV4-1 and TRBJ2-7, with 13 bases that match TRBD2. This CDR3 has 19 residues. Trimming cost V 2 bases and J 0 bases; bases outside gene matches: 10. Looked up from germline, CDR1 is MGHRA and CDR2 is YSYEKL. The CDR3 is CASSQLPILAGGSSYEQYF. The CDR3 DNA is TGCGCCAGCAGCCAACTCCCCATACTAGCGGGAGGGAGCTCCTACGAGCAGTACTTC.

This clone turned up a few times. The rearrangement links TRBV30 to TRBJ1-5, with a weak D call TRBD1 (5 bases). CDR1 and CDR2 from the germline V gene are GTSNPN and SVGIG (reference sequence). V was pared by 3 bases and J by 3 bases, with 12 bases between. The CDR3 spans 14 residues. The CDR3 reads CAWSRDSSNQPQHF. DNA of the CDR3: TGTGCCTGGAGCCGGGACTCTTCCAATCAGCCCCAGCATTTT. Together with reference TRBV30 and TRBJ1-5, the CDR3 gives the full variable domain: SQTIHQWPATLVQPVGSPLSLECTVEGTSNPNLYWYRQAAGRGLQLLFYSVGIGQISSEVPQNLSASRPQDRQFILSSKKLLLSDSGFYLCAWSRDSSNQPQHFGDGTRLSIL.

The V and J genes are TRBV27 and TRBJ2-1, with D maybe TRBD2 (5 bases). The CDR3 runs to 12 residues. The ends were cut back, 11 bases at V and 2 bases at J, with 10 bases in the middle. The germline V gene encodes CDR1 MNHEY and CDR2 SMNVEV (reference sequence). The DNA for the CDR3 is TGTGCCTGGTGGGGAGCCTACAATGAGCAGTTCTTC. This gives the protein CAWWGAYNEQFF.

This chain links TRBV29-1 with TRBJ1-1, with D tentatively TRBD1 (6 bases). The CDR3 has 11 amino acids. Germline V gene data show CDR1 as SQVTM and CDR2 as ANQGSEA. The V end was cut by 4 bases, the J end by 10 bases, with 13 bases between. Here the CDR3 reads CSVGQGIIAFF. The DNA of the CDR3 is TGCAGCGTTGGTCAGGGGATAATAGCTTTCTTT. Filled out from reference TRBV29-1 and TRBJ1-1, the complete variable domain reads SAVISQKPSRDICQRGTSLTIQCQVDSQVTMMFWYRQQPGQSLTLIATANQGSEATYESGFVIDKFPISRPNLTFSTLTVSNMSPEDSSIYLCSVGQGIIAFFGQGTRLTVV.